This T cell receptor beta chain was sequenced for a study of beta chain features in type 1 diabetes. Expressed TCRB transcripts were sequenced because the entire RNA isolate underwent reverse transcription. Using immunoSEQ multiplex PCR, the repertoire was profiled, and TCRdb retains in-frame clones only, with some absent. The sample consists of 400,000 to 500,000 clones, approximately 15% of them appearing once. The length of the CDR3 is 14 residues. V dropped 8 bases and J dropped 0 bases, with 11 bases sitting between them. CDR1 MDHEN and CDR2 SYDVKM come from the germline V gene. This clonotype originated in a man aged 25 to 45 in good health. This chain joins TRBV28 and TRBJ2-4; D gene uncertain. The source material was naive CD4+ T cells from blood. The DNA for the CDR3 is TGTGCCAGCCAACGTGGGCTAGCCAAAAACATTCAGTACTTC. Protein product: CASQRGLAKNIQYF. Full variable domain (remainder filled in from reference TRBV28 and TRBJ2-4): DVKVTQSSRYLVKRTGEKVFLECVQDMDHENMFWYRQDPGLGLRLIYFSYDVKMKEKGDIPEGYSVSREKKERFSLILESASTNQTSMYLCASQRGLAKNIQYFGAGTRLSVL.